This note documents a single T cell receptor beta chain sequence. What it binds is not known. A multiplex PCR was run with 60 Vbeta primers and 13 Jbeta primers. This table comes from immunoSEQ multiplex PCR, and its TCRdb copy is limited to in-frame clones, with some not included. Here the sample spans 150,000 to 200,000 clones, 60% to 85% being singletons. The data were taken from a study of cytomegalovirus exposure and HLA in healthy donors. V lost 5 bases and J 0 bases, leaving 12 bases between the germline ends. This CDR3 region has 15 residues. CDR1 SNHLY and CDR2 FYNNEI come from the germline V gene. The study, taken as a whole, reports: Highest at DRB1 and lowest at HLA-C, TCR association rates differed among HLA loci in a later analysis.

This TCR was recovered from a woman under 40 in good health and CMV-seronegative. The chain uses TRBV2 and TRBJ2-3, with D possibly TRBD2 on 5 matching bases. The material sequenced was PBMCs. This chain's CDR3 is CASSQNEGSTDTQYF. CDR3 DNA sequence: TGTGCCAGCAGTCAAAACGAGGGAAGCACAGATACGCAGTATTTT.